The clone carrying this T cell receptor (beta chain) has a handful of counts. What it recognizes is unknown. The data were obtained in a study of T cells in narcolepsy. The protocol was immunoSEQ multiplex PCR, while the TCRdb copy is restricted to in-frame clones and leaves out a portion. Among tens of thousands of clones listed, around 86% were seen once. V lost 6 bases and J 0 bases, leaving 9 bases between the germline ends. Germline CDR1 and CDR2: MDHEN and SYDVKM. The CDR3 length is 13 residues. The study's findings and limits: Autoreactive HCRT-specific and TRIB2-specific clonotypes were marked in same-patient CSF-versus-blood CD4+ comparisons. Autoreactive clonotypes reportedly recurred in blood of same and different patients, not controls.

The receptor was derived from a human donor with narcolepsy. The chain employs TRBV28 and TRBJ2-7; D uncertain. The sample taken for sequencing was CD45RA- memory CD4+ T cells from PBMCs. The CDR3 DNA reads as TGTGCCAGCAGCCCACATAACTCCTACGAGCAGTACTTC. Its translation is CASSPHNSYEQYF.